This TCR beta chain was profiled in a study of a mutant IDH1 vaccine in newly diagnosed glioma (dated by TCRdb to the early 2020s). A note on the overall study: Patients received eight vaccinations in weeks 1, 3, 5, 7, 11, 15, 19 and 23, corresponding to visits V03 through V10. Prior to enrollment, standard therapy consisting of radiotherapy alone, temozolomide alone, or radiochemotherapy with temozolomide had been administered to patients, with the combination being received by most patients. In the chemotherapy-containing groups, vaccination started alongside temozolomide cycles, whereas in patients who had radiotherapy alone it started 4-6 weeks after radiotherapy. Of the approximately 30 treated patients, around 60% were male and approximately 38% were female, and the mean age was roughly 40 years. Peripheral blood samples were drawn at six visits, namely V03 (baseline), V05, V07, V10, V12 and V13. For exploratory analyses, approximately 25 treated patients had longitudinal TCRB deep sequencing done wherever samples were available. Overall results and qualifications from the work: PBMC samples for TCRB deep sequencing were selected based on availability. Immune responses induced by the vaccine were seen in around 93% of patients across multiple MHC alleles. Pseudoprogression appeared unrelated to alterations in the top peripheral T cell clonotypes detected by TCRB sequencing. The authors noted that analyses of patient blood samples could not be reproduced because of sample limitations.

About this clone itself: Its antigen has not been determined. No clone much larger than this one lies a single base away; base qualities are absent.

The label giving this sample's time point can be read as: week 23, last vaccination. Each vaccine dose was 300 ug of a 20-mer mutant IDH1 peptide in Montanide, given subcutaneously with topical imiquimod. All donors had newly diagnosed IDH1-mutant astrocytomas of WHO grade 3 or 4 that showed loss of nuclear ATRX. The samples were drawn from NOA16, a multicentre, single-arm, open-label phase I trial in Germany that tested a mutant IDH1 peptide vaccine in humans for the first time. The DNeasy Blood and Tissue Kit was used to extract genomic DNA from EDTA blood for TCRB sequencing. Sequences SGHVS (CDR1) and FQNEAQ (CDR2) are obtained from the germline V gene. V is pruned by 0 bases and J by 8 bases, leaving 7 bases of the junction without a gene match. From the cysteine through the phenylalanine, the CDR3 covers 15 amino acids. The DNA shown is the 45-base CDR3, in frame from base 1. Library prep was done by the immunoSEQ multiplex PCR assay. Following the manufacturer's protocol, the hsTCRB Kit was used to amplify rearranged TCR beta chain sequences. An Illumina MiSeq was used to sequence the TCRB libraries. The authors processed their data as follows. The proprietary platform of the kit vendor was used for demultiplexing, trimming and gene mapping. TCRdb carries this immuneACCESS record with in-frame sequences only. Its versions omit some clonotypes, under half of them owing to an unresolved V gene in the studies checked, with the rest unexplained. The V and J calls and clone size come from that table; D and trimming were worked out from the DNA. This sample gives around 60,000 clones in total; 85% of them show up just once. The leading ten clones occupy approximately 4.3% of the sample.

The TCR sequence derives from a man under 40 with glioma. Material: PBMCs, obtained from a glioma patient whose treatment included an IDH1 peptide vaccine. The rearranged segments are TRBV7-8 and TRBJ1-2, and 9 junctional nucleotides match TRBD1. The nucleotide sequence reads as follows: TGTGCCAGCAGCTTAGCGCCGGGACAGGGAGGAGGCTACACCTTC. Its protein reads: CASSLAPGQGGGYTF.